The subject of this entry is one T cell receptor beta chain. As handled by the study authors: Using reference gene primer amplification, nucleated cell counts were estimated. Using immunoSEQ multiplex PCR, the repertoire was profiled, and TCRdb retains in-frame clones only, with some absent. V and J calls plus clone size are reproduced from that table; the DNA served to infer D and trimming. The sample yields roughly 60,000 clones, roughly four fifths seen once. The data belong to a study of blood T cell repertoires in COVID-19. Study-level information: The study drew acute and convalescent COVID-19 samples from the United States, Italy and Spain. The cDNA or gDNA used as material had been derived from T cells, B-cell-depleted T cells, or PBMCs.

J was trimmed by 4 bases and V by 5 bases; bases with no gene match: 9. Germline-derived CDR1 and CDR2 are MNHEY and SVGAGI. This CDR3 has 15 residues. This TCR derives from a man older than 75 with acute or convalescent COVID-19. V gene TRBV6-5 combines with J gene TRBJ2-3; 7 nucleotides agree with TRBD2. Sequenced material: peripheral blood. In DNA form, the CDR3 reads TGTGCCAGCAGTCTGGGAACGGGAGGCGCAGATACGCAGTATTTT. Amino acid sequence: CASSLGTGGADTQYF.